This TCR beta chain was recovered during a study of shared clonotypes between healthy human individuals. Study-level results: Between a few donors, naive CD4 clonotypes were shared at a level of about 5%.

The protocol was immunoSEQ multiplex PCR, while the TCRdb copy is restricted to in-frame clones and leaves out a portion. The sample has roughly 380,000 clones; approximately 96% are singletons. With regard to this clone: Its antigen is currently unknown.

The CDR3 totals 20 residues. Trimming took 0 bases from V and 0 from J; bases not matched to a gene: 14. The chain links TRBV5-3 to TRBJ2-1; 8 nucleotides line up with TRBD2. Being an ORF, TRBV5-3 has a function that is uncertain. The sequencing input was memory CD8+ T cells sorted from blood. Subset meaning: CD45RO+ cells pooled with CCR7-negative TemRA cells. The sequence came from a young man in good health. The CDR3 DNA follows: TGTGCCAGAAGCTTGGTAGGGCGGGAGGAGTTTACAGCCTCCTACAATGAGCAGTTCTTC. This codes for CARSLVGREEFTASYNEQFF.